The entry below describes one TCR beta chain. In germline, CDR1 is GTSNPN, CDR2 SVGIG (reference sequence). CDR3 length equals 13 residues. The V gene end was trimmed by 5 bases and the J gene end by 4 bases; junction bases not matched to a gene: 5. The data originate from a study of lymphopenia after photon versus proton radiotherapy. TCRdb's copy holds only in-frame clones and misses some; the assay was immunoSEQ multiplex PCR. The data show fewer than 25,000 clones, with over 65% seen just once and 24% held by the top ten. The source of this sequence is a man aged 35 to 55 with gastric cancer. This chain links TRBV30 with TRBJ1-5; 7 bases map to TRBD1. Sequenced here: peripheral blood, sampled from a patient treated with photon-based radiotherapy. CDR3 region: CAWAPGQNQPQHF. The CDR3 coding sequence is TGTGCCTGGGCCCCGGGACAGAATCAGCCCCAGCATTTT.